These 7 T cell receptor beta chains were sequenced from one sample in a study of control samples from healthy donors and cancer patients. This table comes from immunoSEQ multiplex PCR, and its TCRdb copy is limited to in-frame clones, with some not included. The sample includes 110,000 to 150,000 clones, around 90% of them seen just once. Sequenced material: blood. The receptor source for this set is a man between 25 and 39 years old in good health.

The chain recombines TRBV6-1 with TRBJ1-4; 9 positions match TRBD1. J gave up 5 bases and V 3 bases, and 7 bases lay outside the gene matches. The CDR3 covers 16 residues. Germline loops: CDR1 MNHNS, CDR2 SASEGT. The CDR3 region is CASSEERGTGNEKLFF. The CDR3 nucleotides read TGTGCCAGCAGTGAGGAAAGAGGGACAGGGAATGAAAAACTGTTTTTT.

The chain joins TRBV9 to TRBJ2-6; D possibly corresponds to TRBD2 (6 bases). From germline, CDR1 is SGDLS and CDR2 YYNGEE. The V gene lost 4 bases and the J gene lost 0 bases, with 20 bases spanning the gap. This CDR3 region has 19 residues. Written as DNA, the CDR3 is TGTGCCAGCAGCACCCGAACCCGGGACTTGGACTCTGGGGCCAACGTCCTGACTTTC. It specifies CASSTRTRDLDSGANVLTF.

The rearrangement uses TRBV5-6 and TRBJ2-7; D not certain. CDR1 and CDR2 (germline): SGHDT, YYEEEE. The CDR3 contains 13 residues. The V gene lost 2 bases and the J gene lost 2 bases, with 8 bases spanning the gap. CDR3 nucleotide sequence: TGTGCCAGCAGCTTCAAGGCCACCTACGAGCAGTACTTC. Translated, it gives CASSFKATYEQYF. Filled out from reference TRBV5-6 and TRBJ2-7, the complete variable domain reads DAGVTQSPTHLIKTRGQQVTLRCSPKSGHDTVSWYQQALGQGPQFIFQYYEEEERQRGNFPDRFSGHQFPNYSSELNVNALLLGDSALYLCASSFKATYEQYFGPGTRLTVT.

The genes are TRBV6-2 or TRBV6-3 and TRBJ1-2, with D unclear. Trimming shortened V by 6 bases and J by 0 bases, and 17 bases separated the two germline ends. The germline gives CDR1 MNHEY, CDR2 SVGEGT. This CDR3 has 16 residues. CDR3 loop: CASSFQADRPNYGYTF. CDR3 nucleotide sequence: TGTGCCAGCAGCTTTCAGGCCGATCGGCCTAACTATGGCTACACCTTC.

This chain's CDR3 is CASSLTEGARYNEQFF. The CDR3 DNA sequence: TGTGCCAGCAGCTTAACGGAGGGGGCGCGGTACAATGAGCAGTTCTTC. The chain joins TRBV7-3 to TRBJ2-1; TRBD1 is a possible D gene (7 bases). The CDR3 has 16 amino acids. Between the trimmed V and J ends, which lost 0 bases and 4 bases, there was a span of 13 bases. The germline V gene encodes CDR1 SGHTA and CDR2 FQGTGA.

The chain carries TRBV7-3 and TRBJ2-1, with TRBD2 identical over 13 bases. The germline V gene has CDR1 SGHTA and CDR2 FQGTGA. J lost 6 bases, V lost 5 bases, and 4 bases had no gene match. The CDR3 contains 15 residues. The CDR3 loop is CASSRGLAGVNEQFF. DNA of the CDR3: TGTGCCAGCAGCCGAGGACTAGCGGGAGTCAATGAGCAGTTCTTC.

The chain couples TRBV11-3 to TRBJ1-1; D gene ambiguous. The CDR3 is 11 residues long. V gave up 5 bases and J gave up 6 bases, with 7 bases separating them. From germline, CDR1 is SGHNT and CDR2 YENEEA. The CDR3: CASSGYAEAFF. CDR3 sequence (DNA): TGTGCCAGCAGCGGTTACGCTGAAGCTTTCTTT.